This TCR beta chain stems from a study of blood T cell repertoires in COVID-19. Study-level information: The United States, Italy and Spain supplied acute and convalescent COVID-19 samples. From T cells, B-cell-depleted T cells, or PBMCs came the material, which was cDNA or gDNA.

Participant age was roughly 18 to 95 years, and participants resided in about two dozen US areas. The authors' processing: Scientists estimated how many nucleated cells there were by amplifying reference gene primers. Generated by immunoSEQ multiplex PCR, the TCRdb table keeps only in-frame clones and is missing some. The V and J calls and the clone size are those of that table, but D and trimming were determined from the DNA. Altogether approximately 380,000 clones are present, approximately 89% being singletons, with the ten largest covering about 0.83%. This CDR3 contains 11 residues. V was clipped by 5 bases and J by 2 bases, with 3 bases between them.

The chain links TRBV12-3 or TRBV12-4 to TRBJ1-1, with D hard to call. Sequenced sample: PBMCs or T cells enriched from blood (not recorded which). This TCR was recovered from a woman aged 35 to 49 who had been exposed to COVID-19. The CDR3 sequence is CASSINTEAFF. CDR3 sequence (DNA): TGTGCCAGCAGTATAAACACTGAAGCTTTCTTT.